A single sample gave rise to the 30 T cell receptor beta chains below, sequenced in a study of blood T cell repertoires in COVID-19. TCRdb keeps only in-frame clones here, not all; method: immunoSEQ multiplex PCR. The table shows about 30,000 clones, with around 90% occurring only once. The sequencing input was peripheral blood. The receptors originated from a human donor in a cohort sampled during active COVID-19. The donor label of this sample is uncertain.

The chain employs TRBV28 and TRBJ2-1; perhaps TRBD2 as D (6 bases). The CDR3 contains 15 residues. V dropped 7 bases and J dropped 0 bases, with 13 bases sitting between them. Germline loops: CDR1 MDHEN, CDR2 SYDVKM. Here the CDR3 reads CASIPVGGSYNEQFF. The CDR3 DNA reads TGTGCCAGCATTCCAGTGGGGGGCTCCTACAATGAGCAGTTCTTC.

This chain joins TRBV19 and TRBJ2-3, with 10 bases identical to TRBD2. Trimming took 10 bases from V and 3 from J; bases not matched to a gene: 10. This CDR3 region has 15 residues. Per the germline V gene, CDR1 is LNHDA and CDR2 is SQIVND (reference sequence). The CDR3 sequence is CATSASGSGTDTQYF. As DNA, the CDR3 is TGTGCCACCTCAGCTAGCGGGAGTGGAACAGATACGCAGTATTTT.

The rearrangement joins TRBV5-1 to TRBJ2-1; D might be TRBD1 (6 bases). This CDR3 comprises 16 residues. V dropped 0 bases and J dropped 0 bases, with 10 bases sitting between them. Germline V gene sequence: CDR1 SGHRS, CDR2 YFSETQ. The DNA of the CDR3 is TGCGCCAGCAGCTTGGATGGACAGAGCTCCTACAATGAGCAGTTCTTC. This gives the protein CASSLDGQSSYNEQFF.

The chain uses TRBV19 and TRBJ2-6; possibly TRBD1 for D (6 bases). With 5 bases removed from V and 2 bases from J, the gap between germline ends came to 13 bases. This CDR3 is 16 amino acids long. CDR1 LNHDA and CDR2 SQIVND come from the germline V gene (reference sequence). CDR3 loop: CASSPTRGAGANVLTF. As DNA, the CDR3 is TGTGCCAGTAGTCCAACCAGGGGTGCTGGGGCCAACGTCCTGACTTTC. Drawing the rest from reference TRBV19 and TRBJ2-6, the complete variable domain is DGGITQSPKYLFRKEGQNVTLSCEQNLNHDAMYWYRQDPGQGLRLIYYSQIVNDFQKGDIAEGYSVSREKKESFPLTVTSAQKNPTAFYLCASSPTRGAGANVLTFGAGSRLTVL.

The V and J genes are TRBV30 and TRBJ2-7; no definite D call. The V and J ends lost 4 bases and 4 bases respectively, with 23 bases between them. Germline CDR1 GTSNPN, CDR2 SVGIG (reference sequence). The CDR3 spans 16 residues. The CDR3 here is CAWNRNFPGAEYEQYF. The CDR3, as DNA: TGTGCCTGGAATAGAAACTTCCCCGGAGCCGAGTACGAGCAGTACTTC.

V and J are TRBV2 and TRBJ2-1; TRBD2 matches at 7 bases. CDR1 is SNHLY, CDR2 FYNNEI, per germline. V shed 5 bases, J shed 8 bases, and the junction held 12 bases outside the gene matches. The CDR3 runs to 15 residues. As DNA, the CDR3 is TGTGCCAGCAGTAAAGGTGGGGGGGGGTCCGATGAGCAGTTCTTC. This gives the protein CASSKGGGGSDEQFF. Using reference TRBV2 and TRBJ2-1 for the parts outside the CDR3, the full variable domain is EPEVTQTPSHQVTQMGQEVILRCVPISNHLYFYWYRQILGQKVEFLVSFYNNEISEKSEIFDDQFSVERPDGSNFTLKIRSTKLEDSAMYFCASSKGGGGSDEQFFGPGTRLTVL.

This clone was seen only a few times. V gene TRBV28 combines with J gene TRBJ2-7, with TRBD2 matching over 7 bases. Germline CDR1 is MDHEN and CDR2 is SYDVKM. The CDR3 covers 14 residues. V was pared by 2 bases and J by 0 bases, with 1 base of the junction left unmatched. CDR3 DNA sequence: TGTGCCAGCAGTTTAGGCGGGAGCTCCTACGAGCAGTACTTC. This translates into CASSLGGSSYEQYF. The whole variable domain, filled in from reference TRBV28 and TRBJ2-7, reads DVKVTQSSRYLVKRTGEKVFLECVQDMDHENMFWYRQDPGLGLRLIYFSYDVKMKEKGDIPEGYSVSREKKERFSLILESASTNQTSMYLCASSLGGSSYEQYFGPGTRLTVT.

The chain uses TRBV5-1 and TRBJ2-5; possible D gene TRBD1, 5 bases. The V and J ends lost 3 bases and 5 bases respectively, with 11 bases between them. This CDR3 contains 13 residues. Germline values: CDR1 SGHRS, CDR2 YFSETQ. The CDR3 spells CASSSTGYETQYF. The CDR3 nucleotides read TGCGCCAGCAGCTCTACAGGTTACGAGACCCAGTACTTC.

The chain recombines TRBV7-9 with TRBJ2-3, with TRBD1 matching over 7 bases. With 5 bases clipped from V and 1 base from J, the junction kept 6 bases outside the gene matches. The CDR3 totals 15 residues. Germline-derived CDR1 and CDR2 are SEHNR and FQNEAQ (reference sequence). The CDR3 spells CASSLRQGGTDTQYF. The CDR3 nucleotides are TGTGCCAGCAGCCTCAGACAGGGAGGCACAGATACGCAGTATTTT. Combining the CDR3 with reference TRBV7-9 and TRBJ2-3 gives the whole variable domain DTGVSQNPRHKITKRGQNVTFRCDPISEHNRLYWYRQTLGQGPEFLTYFQNEAQLEKSRLLSDRFSAERPKGSFSTLEIQRTEQGDSAMYLCASSLRQGGTDTQYFGPGTRLTVL.

V is TRBV28 and J is TRBJ2-7; 12 bases agree with TRBD1. V lost 3 bases, J lost 4 bases, and 4 bases stayed unmatched. CDR3 size: 15 residues. Germline CDR1 MDHEN, CDR2 SYDVKM. The CDR3 DNA reads TGTGCCAGCAGTTTTAGGGACAGGGGGCAATACGAGCAGTACTTC. It encodes CASSFRDRGQYEQYF.

This clone was counted a few times. CDR3: CSVRDRVNEKLFF. As DNA, the CDR3 is TGCAGCGTTAGGGACAGGGTTAATGAAAAACTGTTTTTT. This chain links TRBV29-1 with TRBJ1-4; 9 bases fit TRBD1. Unmatched junction bases numbered 2, after V lost 5 bases and J lost 4 bases. The length of the CDR3 is 13 residues. In germline, CDR1 is SQVTM, CDR2 ANQGSEA.

This clone was seen a single time. The chain links TRBV19 to TRBJ2-1; 7 bases match TRBD2. This CDR3 comprises 14 residues. In germline, CDR1 is LNHDA, CDR2 SQIVND (reference sequence). J was trimmed by 0 bases and V by 4 bases; bases with no gene match: 0. CDR3 region: CASSRDYSYNEQFF. The CDR3 DNA reads TGTGCCAGTAGTAGGGACTACTCCTACAATGAGCAGTTCTTC.

This clone has a handful of counts. The J gene is TRBJ2-2, the V gene TRBV27; the match to TRBD2 covers 9 bases. This CDR3 is 15 amino acids long. J gave up 4 bases and V 3 bases, and 3 bases lay outside the gene matches. Per germline, CDR1 MNHEY and CDR2 SMNVEV (reference sequence). DNA of the CDR3: TGTGCCAGCAGTTTGCGGGAGGGTGGCACCGGGGAGCTGTTTTTT. It encodes CASSLREGGTGELFF.

This chain links TRBV28 with TRBJ2-1; 8 positions match TRBD1. The J segment lost 7 bases and the V segment lost 0 bases, leaving 17 bases of the junction unmatched. The germline gives CDR1 MDHEN, CDR2 SYDVKM. The CDR3 loop spans 19 amino acids. In DNA, the CDR3 is TGTGCCAGCAGTTTATGGGCAAGTGGTATGGGCAGGGGGCGAAATGAGCAGTTCTTC. Translating it yields CASSLWASGMGRGRNEQFF.

The CDR3 DNA is TGTGCCAGCATCCTGGACAGACCGAACACTGAAGCTTTCTTT. Translating it yields CASILDRPNTEAFF. This chain uses TRBV7-2 with TRBJ1-1, with TRBD1 as a possible D gene (6 bases). This CDR3 spans 14 amino acids. CDR1 is SGHTA, CDR2 FQGNSA, per germline. The V gene lost 7 bases and the J gene lost 1 base, with 13 bases spanning the gap.

This CDR3 reads CASSLTGGRVETQYF. CDR3 coding DNA: TGTGCCAGCAGCCTGACAGGGGGGCGGGTGGAGACCCAGTACTTC. The rearrangement links TRBV5-6 to TRBJ2-5; TRBD1 matches 9 bases. Germline V gene data show CDR1 as SGHDT and CDR2 as YYEEEE. The CDR3 length is 15 residues. With 4 bases clipped from V and 5 bases from J, the junction kept 9 bases outside the gene matches.

V usage is TRBV30 and J usage is TRBJ2-7; the match to TRBD2 covers 8 bases. Germline trimming cut 3 bases from V and 7 bases from J; bases unmatched to any gene: 14. The germline CDR1 and CDR2 sequences are GTSNPN and SVGIG (reference sequence). There are 15 residues in the CDR3. CDR3 DNA: TGTGCCTGGAGCCCCGGACTAGCCGGGGGAAGGGAGCAGTACTTC. Residues: CAWSPGLAGGREQYF. The complete variable domain, with remaining parts taken from reference TRBV30 and TRBJ2-7, reads SQTIHQWPATLVQPVGSPLSLECTVEGTSNPNLYWYRQAAGRGLQLLFYSVGIGQISSEVPQNLSASRPQDRQFILSSKKLLLSDSGFYLCAWSPGLAGGREQYFGPGTRLTVT.

With regard to this clone: One end of the junction is discordant with germline, which a read error may explain. The genes are TRBV3-1 (or the pseudogene TRBV3-2) and TRBJ2-7; 9 nucleotides align to TRBD2. The CDR3 totals 15 residues. The germline V gene encodes CDR1 LGHDT and CDR2 YNNKEL (reference sequence). CDR3: CASTQRLAETYEQYF. Here the CDR3 DNA reads TGTGCCAGCACCCAACGACTAGCGGAAACTTACGAGCAGTACTTC.

The rearrangement uses TRBV11-3 and TRBJ2-6, with unresolved D. This CDR3 region has 16 residues. V dropped 1 base and J dropped 0 bases, with 7 bases sitting between them. The V gene's germline CDR1 is SGHNT and CDR2 YENEEA. The DNA of the CDR3 is TGTGCCAGCAGCTTAGTGGCAGGCTCTGGGGCCAACGTCCTGACTTTC. It codes for CASSLVAGSGANVLTF.

This sequence joins TRBV9 and TRBJ2-7; 8 bases fit TRBD2. Germline values: CDR1 SGDLS, CDR2 YYNGEE. The CDR3 extends over 15 amino acids. V was clipped by 3 bases and J by 5 bases; unmatched bases: 10. The CDR3 loop is CASSAGGARRDEQYF. The CDR3 DNA reads TGTGCCAGCAGCGCCGGGGGGGCCCGCCGAGACGAGCAGTACTTC.

V is TRBV6-2 or TRBV6-3 and J is TRBJ2-5; D might be TRBD1 (5 bases). The CDR3 consists of 15 residues. V was pared by 5 bases and J by 1 base, with 14 bases between. In germline, CDR1 is MNHEY, CDR2 SVGEGT. The CDR3 region has the DNA TGTGCCAGCAGTGATACCGTAGACAGCCAAGAGACCCAGTACTTC. It encodes CASSDTVDSQETQYF.

J is TRBJ2-3 and V is TRBV29-1, with D possibly TRBD2 on 5 matching bases. Trimming shortened V by 7 bases and J by 0 bases, and 14 bases separated the two germline ends. Germline assignment: CDR1 SQVTM and CDR2 ANQGSEA. The CDR3 is 14 residues long. The CDR3 DNA is TGCAGCGCCCGGGGTTGGGGTAGCACAGATACGCAGTATTTT. Its protein product is CSARGWGSTDTQYF.

This clone was observed once. V and J are TRBV7-2 and TRBJ1-1, with 7 bases aligning to TRBD1. The CDR3 loop spans 16 amino acids. The V gene end was trimmed by 2 bases and the J gene end by 0 bases; junction bases not matched to a gene: 6. Germline V lookup: CDR1 SGHTA, CDR2 FQGNSA. The CDR3 region is CASSLSFGTVNTEAFF. The CDR3 bases are TGTGCCAGCAGCTTAAGTTTCGGGACAGTGAACACTGAAGCTTTCTTT.

This clone was counted only a few times. The chain carries TRBV27 and TRBJ2-1, with D possibly matching TRBD2 (6 bases). Trimming took 6 bases from V and 6 from J, leaving 6 bases between them. CDR3 length equals 11 residues. Germline V gives CDR1 MNHEY, CDR2 SMNVEV (reference sequence). The CDR3 region is CASRGGNEQFF. The CDR3 DNA reads as TGTGCCAGCAGGGGGGGCAATGAGCAGTTCTTC.

This clone is a singleton in its sample. V usage is TRBV27 and J usage is TRBJ2-7, with D possibly being TRBD1 (5 bases). The CDR3 spans 13 residues. Germline CDR1 and CDR2: MNHEY and SMNVEV (reference sequence). V shed 5 bases and J shed 7 bases, with 15 bases lying between them. This chain's CDR3 is CASSAHRTREQYF. CDR3 DNA sequence: TGTGCCAGCAGTGCGCACAGGACCAGAGAGCAGTACTTC.

The rearrangement joins TRBV19 to TRBJ1-5; perhaps TRBD1 as D (5 bases). Germline V gene sequence: CDR1 LNHDA, CDR2 SQIVND (reference sequence). Trimming took off 4 bases at V and 7 bases at J, with 11 bases between the two ends. CDR3 length equals 13 residues. The CDR3: CASSSRVVQPQHF. DNA for the CDR3: TGTGCCAGTAGTAGCAGGGTGGTACAGCCCCAGCATTTT.

This chain connects TRBV6-5 to TRBJ2-7, with 8 bases fitting TRBD2. Germline CDR1 reads MNHEY; CDR2 reads SVGAGI. V shed 6 bases, J shed 3 bases, and the junction held 7 bases outside the gene matches. The CDR3 is 14 amino acids. The CDR3 here is CASSPQRESYEQYF. The DNA for the CDR3 is TGTGCCAGCAGCCCCCAGCGGGAGAGCTACGAGCAGTACTTC.

The chain is built from TRBV28 and TRBJ1-1; D might be TRBD1 (6 bases). Deletions cut 5 bases from V and 2 bases from J, with 15 bases between. Germline CDR1 is MDHEN and CDR2 is SYDVKM. The CDR3 is 15 residues long. CDR3 loop: CASSPRGGGNTEAFF. The DNA for the CDR3 is TGTGCCAGCAGTCCCCGGGGAGGGGGTAACACTGAAGCTTTCTTT.

The rearrangement joins TRBV2 to TRBJ2-1; TRBD2 matches 10 bases. The V and J ends lost 6 bases and 3 bases, in that order; junction bases with no gene match: 14. The CDR3 consists of 18 residues. CDR1 SNHLY and CDR2 FYNNEI come from the germline V gene. The CDR3 loop is CASRRQTKAGGGYNEQFF. The DNA for the CDR3 is TGTGCCAGCAGAAGACAAACAAAAGCGGGAGGGGGCTACAATGAGCAGTTCTTC.

The J gene is TRBJ2-1, the V gene TRBV5-1, with 10 positions matching TRBD2. The CDR3 sequence is 15 residues long. Germline trimming cut 5 bases from V and 3 bases from J; bases unmatched to any gene: 5. Germline lookup yields CDR1 SGHRS and CDR2 YFSETQ. This CDR3 is CASREGLANYNEQFF. The CDR3, as DNA: TGCGCCAGCAGGGAGGGACTAGCGAACTACAATGAGCAGTTCTTC.